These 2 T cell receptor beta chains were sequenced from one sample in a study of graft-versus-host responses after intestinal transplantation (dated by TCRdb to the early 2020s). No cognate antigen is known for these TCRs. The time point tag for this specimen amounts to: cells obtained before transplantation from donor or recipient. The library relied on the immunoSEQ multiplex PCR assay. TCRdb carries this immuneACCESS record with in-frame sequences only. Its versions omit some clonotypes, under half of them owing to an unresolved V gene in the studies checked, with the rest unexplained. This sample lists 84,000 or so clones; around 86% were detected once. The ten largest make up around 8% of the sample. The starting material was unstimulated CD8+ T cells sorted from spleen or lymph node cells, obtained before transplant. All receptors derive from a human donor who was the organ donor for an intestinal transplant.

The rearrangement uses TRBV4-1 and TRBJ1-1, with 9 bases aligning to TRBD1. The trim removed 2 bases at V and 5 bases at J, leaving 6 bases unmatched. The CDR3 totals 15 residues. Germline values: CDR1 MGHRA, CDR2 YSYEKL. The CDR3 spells CASSQIQGAGTEAFF. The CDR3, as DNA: TGCGCCAGCAGCCAAATACAGGGGGCCGGGACTGAAGCTTTCTTT.

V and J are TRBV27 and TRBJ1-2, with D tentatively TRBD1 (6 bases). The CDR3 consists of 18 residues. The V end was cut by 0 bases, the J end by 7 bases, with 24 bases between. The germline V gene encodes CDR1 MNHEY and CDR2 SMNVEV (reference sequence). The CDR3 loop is CASSLSYSALQGLGGYTF. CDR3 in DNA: TGTGCCAGCAGTTTATCATATTCGGCTTTACAGGGCCTTGGTGGCTACACCTTC.